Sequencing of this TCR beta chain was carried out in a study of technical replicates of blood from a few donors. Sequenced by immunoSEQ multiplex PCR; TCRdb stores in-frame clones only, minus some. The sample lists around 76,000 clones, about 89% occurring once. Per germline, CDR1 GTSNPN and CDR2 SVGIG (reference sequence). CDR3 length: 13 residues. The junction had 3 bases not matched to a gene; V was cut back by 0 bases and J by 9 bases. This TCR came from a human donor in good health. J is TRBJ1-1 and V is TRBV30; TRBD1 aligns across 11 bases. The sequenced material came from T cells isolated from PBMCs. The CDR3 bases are TGTGCCTGGAGTGTGGACAGGGGGCCTCAAGCTTTCTTT. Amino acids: CAWSVDRGPQAFF.